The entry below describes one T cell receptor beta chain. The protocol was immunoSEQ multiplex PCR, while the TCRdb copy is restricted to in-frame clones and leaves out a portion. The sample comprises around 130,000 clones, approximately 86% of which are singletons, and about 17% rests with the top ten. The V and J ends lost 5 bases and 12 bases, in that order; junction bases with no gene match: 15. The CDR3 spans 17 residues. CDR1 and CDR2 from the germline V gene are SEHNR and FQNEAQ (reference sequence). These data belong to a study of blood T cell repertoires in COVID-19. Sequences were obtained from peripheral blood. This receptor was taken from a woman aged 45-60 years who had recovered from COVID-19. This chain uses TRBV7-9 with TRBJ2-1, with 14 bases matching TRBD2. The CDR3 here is CASSPGLAGVQPMRQFF. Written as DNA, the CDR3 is TGTGCCAGCAGCCCGGGACTAGCGGGAGTGCAACCAATGAGGCAGTTCTTC.